The TCR beta chain under discussion was sequenced for a study of blood T cell repertoires in COVID-19 (dated by TCRdb to 2018 to 2020). Study-wide context: The collaborator samples originated in the United States, Italy and Spain and spanned the acute and convalescent phases of COVID-19. The prospective study material was composed of cDNA or gDNA derived from T cells, B-cell-depleted T cells, or PBMCs. Deeply sampled blood TCRbeta repertoires from subjects exposed to, actively infected with, or recovered from COVID-19 were included in the dataset. The repertoires were made available in a free public database intended to serve as a resource for research on the immune response to SARS-CoV-2. The samples were drawn from two sources: the first 160 participants of the ongoing ImmuneRACE study, and 950 to 1,500 subjects contributed by 6 global collaborators. A de-identified subject ID, COVID-19 status, age in years and sex were almost always included in the sample metadata. Where HLA class I and class II types were available, the types were taken from metadata supplied by the sample provider, not from assay-based typing. Here is what the overall study found, with its caveats: Clinical and demographic metadata were provided uncurated, with the amount varying by source and participant.

Taken from cysteine to phenylalanine, the CDR3 has 19 residues. Left in the record is the CDR3 DNA by itself, 57 bases read in frame from the first base. Trimming removed 1 base from V and 4 bases from J; the gene matches leave 15 bases unexplained. The germline V gene encodes CDR1 SEHNR and CDR2 FQNEAQ (reference sequence). TCRbeta CDR3 regions were amplified from genomic DNA using the immunoSEQ Assay, a bias-controlled multiplex PCR. As for the original processing: The number of nucleated cells in each sample was estimated by amplification of reference gene primers within the assay. To quantify the absolute abundance of each unique TCRbeta CDR3 rearrangement, sequence reads were collapsed and filtered. Productive Simpson clonality was computed per sample as the square root of Simpson's diversity index over productive rearrangements. The immuneACCESS repertoire file appears here via TCRdb, limited to in-frame rearrangements. These files lack a portion of the clones; in checked studies, under half of the deficit traces to unresolved V genes, and the cause of the others is not known. V, J and clone size are taken as reported in that table, and D and trimming were inferred from the DNA itself. The sample contains about 190,000 clones, about 88% of them found a single time. Together, the top ten hold about 1% of the sample.

For this clone: Its antigen is still unknown. One base away there is no much larger clone; base qualities are not given.

Collaborating institutions collected whole blood in K2EDTA tubes following their own protocols. For TCRbeta analysis, collaborators shipped samples in one of three forms: frozen whole blood, isolated PBMCs, or DNA extracted from either of those sample types. The sequence links TRBV7-9 to TRBJ2-3; 9 central nucleotides agree with TRBD2. The clonotype originates from a man aged 25 to 40 with acute or convalescent COVID-19. Sequencing input: peripheral blood. The CDR3 has the sequence CASSLDRGASGMSADTQYF. The nucleotide sequence is given as TGTGCCAGCAGCTTAGACCGGGGGGCTAGCGGGATGTCGGCAGATACGCAGTATTTT.